This T cell receptor (beta chain) comes out of a study of T cell responses to AZD1222 COVID-19 vaccine. V dropped 7 bases and J dropped 3; count of bases not matched to a gene: 6. The V gene's germline CDR1 is SGHRS and CDR2 YFSETQ. The CDR3 has 13 amino acids. Findings of the study overall: Targeting of unmutated variant regions was reportedly seen in nearly half of spike-specific TCRs.

A single count supports this clone. Its antigen is unknown. Measured with immunoSEQ multiplex PCR; TCRdb has only the in-frame clones, and not every one. The sample yields approximately 150,000 clones, 80% to 95% seen once. This clonotype was obtained from an adult who received the AZD1222 COVID-19 vaccine. This rearrangement joins TRBV5-1 to TRBJ1-1, with 7 bases matching TRBD1. This material consisted of peripheral blood, taken 28 days after the second AZD1222 dose. Here the CDR3 DNA reads TGCGCCAGCGGGCGACAGGGAGACACTGAAGCTTTCTTT. This translates into CASGRQGDTEAFF.